This T cell receptor (beta chain) was identified in a study of cytomegalovirus exposure and HLA in healthy donors. In the case of this clone: Antigen: not known.

TCRdb's table, derived via immunoSEQ multiplex PCR, lists solely in-frame clones and lacks some. The sample records some 200,000 clones, around nine tenths being singletons. Overall study findings and caveats: Cytomegalovirus association was assigned to approximately 160 TCR beta chains. Reported results showed that the classifier diagnosed cytomegalovirus status with high specificity and sensitivity.

Trimming left V 0 bases short and J 5 bases short, with 7 bases between. Germline V gene lookup returns CDR1 MNHEY and CDR2 SVGAGI. The CDR3 is made up of 13 amino acids. The chain employs TRBV6-5 and TRBJ1-2; D gene ambiguous. The source of this sequence is a young man in good health and CMV-seropositive. The specimen was PBMCs. The CDR3 region is CASSYSIQYGYTF. In nucleotides, the CDR3 is TGTGCCAGCAGTTACTCCATTCAGTATGGCTACACCTTC.